This T cell receptor (beta chain) was retrieved from a study of T cell responses to AZD1222 COVID-19 vaccine. Overall study results and limits: Close to half of spike-specific TCRs reportedly recognize unmutated variant regions. Among the donors, most were white British and more were female, and clonal diversity was possibly underestimated.

Between the trimmed V and J ends, which lost 7 bases and 6 bases, there was a span of 20 bases. In germline, CDR1 is SEHNR, CDR2 FQNEAQ (reference sequence). This CDR3 spans 15 amino acids. Points on this clone: The antigen is unknown.

Clones were read by immunoSEQ multiplex PCR, and TCRdb kept only the in-frame ones, dropping some. The top ten hold 1.5% to 2% of the sample, which has around 160,000 clones, roughly 91% seen once. The clonotype was recovered from an adult in good health. The gene calls are TRBV7-9 and TRBJ2-3; D possibly corresponds to TRBD2 (7 bases). The input for sequencing was peripheral blood, taken on day 0 of AZD1222 vaccination. The CDR3 loop is CASTPGAGEGDTQYF. In DNA form, the CDR3 reads TGTGCCAGCACCCCAGGGGCGGGAGAAGGGGATACGCAGTATTTT.